This is a list of T cell receptor beta chains from one sample in a study of cytomegalovirus exposure and HLA in healthy donors. Assay used: immunoSEQ multiplex PCR; TCRdb lists only in-frame clones, some missing. The table includes 65,000 to 95,000 clones, 65% to 80% detected once. The sample was PBMCs. These receptors all stem from a man between 65 and 85 years old in good health and CMV-seronegative. Each CDR3 is given with its conserved first and last residue. The D gene is left open where the match is weak. Clone size is not always given. Where it is, it says once, few, many or a class for expanded clones.

len,v_gene,abundance,d_gene,j_gene,CDR3nt,CDR3aa
15,TRBV30,NA,TRBD2,TRBJ2-2,TGTGCCTGGGCCAGAACTAGCGGGGGAACCGGGGAGCTGTTTTTT,CAWARTSGGTGELFF
15,TRBV7-8,NA,NA,TRBJ2-1,TGTGCCAGCAGCTTTTCGAGAGGGTCCTACAATGAGCAGTTCTTC,CASSFSRGSYNEQFF
11,TRBV5-8,NA,NA,TRBJ2-1,TGTGCCAGCAGCCGGGGAAGTACACAGTTCTTC,CASSRGSTQFF
14,TRBV4-1,NA,NA,TRBJ1-6,TGCGCCAGCAGCCAAGGTGGCTTCAATTCACCCCTCCACTTT,CASSQGGFNSPLHF
15,TRBV18,few,NA,TRBJ1-1,TGTGCCAGCTCACCCTCGGACAGTTCGTGGACTGAAGCTTTCTTT,CASSPSDSSWTEAFF
16,TRBV7-9,few,NA,TRBJ1-4,TGTGCCAGCAGCTTAGCGCGGCAGGGTCGGGGGGAAAAACTGTTTTTT,CASSLARQGRGEKLFF
15,TRBV7-9,NA,TRBD2,TRBJ2-7,TGTGCCAGCAGCTTAGTAGCGGGAGGGCCGGGCGAGCAGTACTTC,CASSLVAGGPGEQYF
12,TRBV5-1,once,NA,TRBJ2-3,TGCGCCAGCAGACGGGACTCAGATACGCAGTATTTT,CASRRDSDTQYF
14,TRBV6-1,once,NA,TRBJ2-3,TGTGCCAGCAGTGAACGTCCGAGGGCAGATACGCAGTATTTT,CASSERPRADTQYF
15,TRBV19,NA,TRBD1,TRBJ1-2,TGTGCCAGTATCAAGAGGGACAGGGAGCCCTATGACTACACCTTC,CASIKRDREPYDYTF
14,TRBV4-1,NA,TRBD1,TRBJ1-1,TGCGCCAGCAGCCTCCGGACAGGGGCCACTGAAGCTTTCTTT,CASSLRTGATEAFF
17,TRBV11-2,NA,NA,TRBJ1-3,TGTGCCAGCAGCTTAATGGGAGGAGGCGGGGCTCGAAACACCATATATTTT,CASSLMGGGGARNTIYF
15,TRBV6-6,NA,TRBD1,TRBJ2-7,TGTGCCAGCAGACCTATGACAGGGGGCGAAGAGAAGCAGTACTTC,CASRPMTGGEEKQYF
13,TRBV2,NA,TRBD1,TRBJ2-4,TGTGCCAGCAGCCGGGACAGGAAAAACATTCAGTACTTC,CASSRDRKNIQYF
12,TRBV30,NA,NA,TRBJ1-2,TGTGCCTGGTCGAGATCTAACTATGGCTACACCTTC,CAWSRSNYGYTF
15,TRBV27,NA,TRBD1,TRBJ1-2,TGTGCCAGCAGTCCCTTCAGGGGGTTTGACTATGGCTACACCTTC,CASSPFRGFDYGYTF
13,TRBV19,NA,TRBD1,TRBJ2-7,TGTGCCAGTTCCCCGGGACAGTTCTACGAGCAGTACTTC,CASSPGQFYEQYF
15,TRBV5-4,NA,TRBD1,TRBJ2-4,TGTGCCAGCAGCCCGGGGACAGGGACCTGGAACATTCAGTACTTC,CASSPGTGTWNIQYF